This T cell receptor beta chain appears in the sequencing data of a study of blood T cell repertoires in COVID-19. About the research overall: PBMCs, B-cell-depleted T cells, or T cells provided the cDNA or gDNA that made up the material.

In the study's own analysis: Quantification of nucleated cells was approximated via reference gene primer amplification. Generated by immunoSEQ multiplex PCR, the TCRdb table keeps only in-frame clones and is missing some. Clone size and the V and J calls come from that table; the DNA yielded D and trimming. The sample comprises some 400,000 clones, 81% of which are singletons, and around 1% rests with the top ten. In this sample, this clone turned up a few times. This receptor was identified in a human donor with acute or convalescent COVID-19. The donor label of this sample is uncertain. Material: peripheral blood.

DNA of the CDR3: TGTGCCAGCAGTTTGGGGCAGGTTGGCGGGGGATCCTACGAGCAGTACTTC. Protein: CASSLGQVGGGSYEQYF. The rearrangement joins TRBV28 to TRBJ2-7, with 7 bases aligning to TRBD2. CDR3 length: 17 amino acids. The germline V gene encodes CDR1 MDHEN and CDR2 SYDVKM. The trim removed 3 bases at V and 1 base at J, leaving 12 bases unmatched.